The subject of this entry is one T cell receptor beta chain. Its cognate antigen has yet to be identified. A read error may account for a junction end that differs from germline. Instrument on record: Illumina HiSeq 1500. Starting from the raw public reads, TCRdb applied fastp trimming at Q25, assembled clones with MiXCR and retained in-frame beta chains. Rows are combined by CDR3 protein, so each entry shows the most common genes and DNA. The sample table lists fewer than 550,000 distinct CDR3 sequences, more than 20% of them with a count of one. The ten largest clones represent around 13% of the sample. This entry is derived from a study of T cell repertoires in cytomegalovirus infection (dated by TCRdb to the late 2010s). As for the study more broadly: The HLA type of each donor mattered for the analysis, because public TCR beta signatures pointed to carriage of CMV infection along with the matching HLA type.

What the work shows at the level of the full study, not this receptor alone: The ex vivo response was dominated by HLA-C-restricted CMV-specific TCR beta clonotypes, and the single most frequent clonotype in two of eight donors was supplied by these HLA-C-restricted clonotypes. Cumulative frequency of public TCR beta family members discriminated carriers of CMV infection plus the relevant HLA type in this cohort and an independent roughly 350-donor cohort.

CDR1 and CDR2 (GTSNPN, SVGIG) derive from the germline V gene (reference sequence). The CDR3, cysteine through phenylalanine, is 13 amino acids long. Here the CDR3 DNA is all that survives: 39 bases in frame from base 1. The sample consisted of PBMCs. Here the chain combines TRBV30 and TRBJ2-3; the best D guess is TRBD1, with 6 bases matching. This TCR derives from a human donor in good health (CMV status not recorded). Some clones in this sample may be carry-over from other donors' samples. In nucleotide form, the sequence is TGCGGGATCAACAGGGCCTCCACAGATACGCAGTATTTT. Its protein reads: CGINRASTDTQYF.